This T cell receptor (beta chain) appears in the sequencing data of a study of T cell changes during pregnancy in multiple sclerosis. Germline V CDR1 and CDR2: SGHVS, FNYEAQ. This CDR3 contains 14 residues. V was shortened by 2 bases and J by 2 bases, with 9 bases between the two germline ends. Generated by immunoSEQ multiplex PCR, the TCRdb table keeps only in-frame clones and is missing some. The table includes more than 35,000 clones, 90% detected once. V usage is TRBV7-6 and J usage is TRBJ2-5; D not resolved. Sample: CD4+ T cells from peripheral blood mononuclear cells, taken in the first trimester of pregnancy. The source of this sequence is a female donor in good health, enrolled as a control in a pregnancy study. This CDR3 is CASSLNIRQETQYF. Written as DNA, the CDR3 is TGTGCCAGCAGCTTAAACATCCGTCAAGAGACCCAGTACTTC.